These 21 T cell receptor beta chains came from one sample sequenced in a study of blood T cell repertoires in COVID-19. TCRdb's copy holds only in-frame clones and misses some; the assay was immunoSEQ multiplex PCR. The repertoire has some 45,000 clones, under 95% of them found once; the top ten carry approximately 6%. Sequencing was done on a sample of peripheral blood. These receptor sequences come from a man aged 65 to 85 with active COVID-19.

The rearrangement joins TRBV18 to TRBJ2-2; tentatively, D is TRBD1 (5 bases). The V gene lost 3 bases and the J gene lost 0 bases, with 17 bases spanning the gap. Germline lookup yields CDR1 KGHSH and CDR2 LQKENI. The CDR3 runs to 18 residues. CDR3: CASSPLQVGPPNTGELFF. As DNA, the CDR3 is TGTGCCAGCTCACCGCTACAGGTCGGTCCGCCGAACACCGGGGAGCTGTTTTTT.

The chain combines TRBV18 with TRBJ2-7, with 8 bases fitting TRBD1. The CDR3 runs 14 residues. Germline loops: CDR1 KGHSH, CDR2 LQKENI. The trim removed 4 bases at V and 6 bases at J, leaving 8 bases unmatched. The CDR3 loop is CASSQGTGLGEQYF. CDR3 in DNA: TGTGCCAGCTCACAGGGGACAGGACTCGGCGAGCAGTACTTC.

CDR3 region: CASSQEFLSLYGYTF. The CDR3 DNA follows: TGCGCCAGCAGCCAAGAATTTCTCTCCCTCTATGGCTACACCTTC. V usage is TRBV4-3 and J usage is TRBJ1-2; D gene ambiguous. The CDR3 sequence is 15 residues long. Germline V gene data show CDR1 as LGHNA and CDR2 as YSLEER. V lost 0 bases, J lost 4 bases, and 12 bases lay in between.

The chain recombines TRBV15 with TRBJ2-7; 10 nucleotides align to TRBD1. This CDR3 is built from 14 residues. The V segment lost 5 bases and the J segment 2 bases; nucleotides outside the gene matches: 3. Germline V CDR1 and CDR2: LNHNV, YYDKDF (reference sequence). The CDR3 region has the DNA TGTGCCACCAGCGTAGGGACAGGGGCCTACGAGCAGTACTTC. It translates to CATSVGTGAYEQYF.

The gene calls are TRBV3-1 (or the pseudogene TRBV3-2) and TRBJ2-7, with unresolved D. This CDR3 is built from 15 residues. Germline V gives CDR1 LGHDT, CDR2 YNNKEL (reference sequence). Trimming removed 1 base from V and 2 bases from J, with 12 bases in between. This CDR3 is CASSQGVFPPYEQYF. CDR3 nucleotide sequence: TGTGCCAGCAGCCAAGGAGTCTTCCCTCCCTACGAGCAGTACTTC.

The chain uses TRBV10-3 and TRBJ2-4, with a tentative D call TRBD2 (5 bases). Germline V gene lookup returns CDR1 ENHRY and CDR2 SYGVKD. The CDR3 is 13 amino acids. The ends were cut back, 0 bases at V and 6 bases at J, with 6 bases in the middle. CDR3 loop: CAISESEGNIQYF. The CDR3 DNA reads TGTGCCATCAGTGAGTCTGAGGGAAACATTCAGTACTTC.

This chain uses TRBV7-9 with TRBJ1-4; TRBD1 matches 10 bases. Losses at the gene ends were 7 bases for V and 8 bases for J; bases not matched to a gene: 10. The CDR3 consists of 15 residues. Germline CDR1 is SEHNR and CDR2 is FQNEAQ (reference sequence). CDR3 residues: CASTQWGTGEEKLFF. The DNA of the CDR3 is TGTGCCAGCACCCAATGGGGGACAGGGGAGGAAAAACTGTTTTTT.

In DNA form, the CDR3 reads TGTGCCAGCAGCTCCGGGACTAGCGGGGGCTTCCTCTACGAGCAGTACTTC. It translates to CASSSGTSGGFLYEQYF. The chain combines TRBV7-9 with TRBJ2-7; TRBD2 agrees at 14 bases. The germline V gene has CDR1 SEHNR and CDR2 FQNEAQ (reference sequence). This CDR3 region has 17 residues. V lost 4 bases, J lost 3 bases, and 8 bases stayed unmatched.

The J gene is TRBJ1-4, the V gene TRBV9; 10 nucleotides match TRBD1. V dropped 3 bases and J dropped 7; count of bases not matched to a gene: 9. Germline CDR1 SGDLS, CDR2 YYNGEE. The CDR3 runs 16 residues. The CDR3, as DNA: TGTGCCAGCAGCGGGTCAGGACAGGGGGGGATTGAAAAACTGTTTTTT. It translates to CASSGSGQGGIEKLFF.

This clone was picked up one time. This sequence joins TRBV4-2 and TRBJ2-1; 7 bases are a match to TRBD1. This CDR3 is built from 16 residues. V dropped 3 bases and J dropped 2; count of bases not matched to a gene: 7. Germline V gene lookup returns CDR1 LGHNA and CDR2 YNFKEQ. The CDR3 sequence: CASSQEDRATYNEQFF. DNA for the CDR3: TGTGCCAGCAGCCAGGAAGACAGGGCCACCTACAATGAGCAGTTCTTC.

CDR3 DNA sequence: TGCAGCGTTGGTGCTGGGGGGAGCAACTATGGCTACACCTTC. Protein product: CSVGAGGSNYGYTF. The rearrangement joins TRBV29-1 to TRBJ1-2, with D possibly TRBD1 on 5 matching bases. V lost 4 bases and J lost 2, with 14 bases in between. Germline V gene sequence: CDR1 SQVTM, CDR2 ANQGSEA. The CDR3 sequence is 14 residues long.

The V and J genes are TRBV18 and TRBJ1-4; D is uncertain. Per germline, CDR1 KGHSH and CDR2 LQKENI. This CDR3 is 15 amino acids long. V lost 6 bases, J lost 4 bases, and 15 bases lay in between. The CDR3: CASSRAVGSNEKLFF. CDR3 in DNA: TGTGCCAGCTCCCGCGCTGTTGGGAGTAATGAAAAACTGTTTTTT.

The rearrangement links TRBV27 to TRBJ1-2; D remains ambiguous. Germline loops: CDR1 MNHEY, CDR2 SMNVEV (reference sequence). V was pared by 5 bases and J by 5 bases, with 6 bases between. The CDR3 is made up of 11 amino acids. CDR3 sequence reads: CASSPHYGYTF. The CDR3, as DNA: TGTGCCAGCAGTCCCCATTATGGCTACACCTTC.

This sequence joins TRBV3-1 (or the pseudogene TRBV3-2) and TRBJ2-6; D is perhaps TRBD1 (5 bases). V was cut by 0 bases and J by 0 bases, with 24 bases left in between. CDR3 size: 22 residues. CDR1 and CDR2 (germline): LGHDT, YNNKEL (reference sequence). The CDR3 reads CASSQDRERQPTLLSGANVLTF. Written as DNA, the CDR3 is TGTGCCAGCAGCCAAGATCGTGAGAGACAGCCAACCCTACTCTCTGGGGCCAACGTCCTGACTTTC.

The V gene is TRBV14, the J gene TRBJ2-5; D is possibly TRBD2 (5 bases). This CDR3 has 15 amino acids. CDR1 is SGHDN, CDR2 FVKESK, per germline. Trimming cost V 2 bases and J 1 base, with 11 bases left between them. The CDR3 region is CASSQRAGFQETQYF. DNA of the CDR3: TGTGCCAGCAGCCAAAGGGCGGGTTTCCAAGAGACCCAGTACTTC.

The CDR3 DNA sequence: TGCGCCAGCAGCAGCCAAACAGGGGGCGTTCAAAACACCATATATTTT. Translating gives CASSSQTGGVQNTIYF. The chain uses TRBV4-1 and TRBJ1-3; 9 bases agree with TRBD1. This CDR3 comprises 16 residues. The V and J ends lost 5 bases and 6 bases, in that order; junction bases with no gene match: 11. Germline V gene lookup returns CDR1 MGHRA and CDR2 YSYEKL.

Written as DNA, the CDR3 is TGTGCCAGCAGCTGGGGATGGGGGACTCCCTCCTACGAGCAGTACTTC. It yields the protein CASSWGWGTPSYEQYF. The chain joins TRBV5-6 to TRBJ2-7, with TRBD2 as a possible D gene (6 bases). The CDR3 is 16 residues long. Germline CDR1 and CDR2: SGHDT and YYEEEE. V was trimmed by 3 bases and J by 0 bases, leaving 16 bases between them.

This chain connects TRBV12-3 or TRBV12-4 to TRBJ1-1; D is ambiguous. This CDR3 contains 12 residues. V was pared by 1 base and J by 7 bases, with 7 bases between. DNA of the CDR3: TGTGCCAGCAGTTTAGTTGCAGTTGAAGCTTTCTTT. Translated: CASSLVAVEAFF.

This chain links TRBV6-6 with TRBJ2-3; D might be TRBD1 (6 bases). This CDR3 contains 12 residues. Trimming shortened V by 8 bases and J by 0 bases, and 6 bases separated the two germline ends. Germline V gene lookup returns CDR1 MNHNY and CDR2 SVGAGI (reference sequence). This chain's CDR3 is CASGGSTDTQYF. CDR3 in DNA: TGTGCCAGCGGGGGCAGCACAGATACGCAGTATTTT.

The chain recombines TRBV4-1 with TRBJ1-2; D gene uncertain. Germline V gives CDR1 MGHRA, CDR2 YSYEKL. The CDR3 length is 14 residues. Trimming shortened V by 4 bases and J by 2 bases, and 11 bases separated the two germline ends. The CDR3 coding sequence is TGCGCCAGCAGCCGCCAAGGAGAGAACTATGGCTACACCTTC. Its protein product is CASSRQGENYGYTF.

This sequence joins TRBV3-1 (or the pseudogene TRBV3-2) and TRBJ1-2; tentatively, D is TRBD1 (6 bases). The CDR3 is 14 amino acids. Trimming removed 0 bases from V and 8 bases from J, with 13 bases in between. CDR1 is LGHDT and CDR2 is YNNKEL in the germline V gene (reference sequence). The CDR3 protein is CASSQDGTSIGYTF. In DNA form, the CDR3 reads TGTGCCAGCAGCCAAGATGGGACATCCATAGGCTACACCTTC.